One and the same sample provided the 26 T cell receptor beta chains below, sequenced in a study of CD8 T cells in ankylosing spondylitis. MiXCR, applied by TCRdb to the 5' RACE reads, yields one record per CDR3 protein. The top ten hold about 16% of the sample, which has 390,000 or so distinct CDR3 sequences, around 24% seen once. Notes on the study in general: Seemingly characteristic of ankylosing spondylitis blood was a TCR beta motif consisting of about 8 highly homologous variants.

These receptors have no identified antigens. Sequencing was done on a sample of blood, either unsorted or a sorted T cell fraction (not recorded which). Every receptor here comes from a male donor with ankylosing spondylitis.

The J gene is TRBJ2-1, the V gene TRBV12-3 or TRBV12-4, with 7 bases that match TRBD2. This CDR3 spans 16 amino acids. The V segment lost 0 bases and the J segment 8 bases; nucleotides outside the gene matches: 10. CDR3 nucleotides: TGTGCCAGCAGTTTAGCAGTTGCTGGGAGGGCCGATGAGCAGTTCTTC. This encodes CASSLAVAGRADEQFF.

This clonotype was picked up a small number of times. The chain's CDR3 is CASSPQSAAKNIQYF. CDR3 nucleotide sequence: TGTGCCAGCAGTCCACAGTCGGCGGCCAAAAACATTCAGTACTTC. The chain is built from TRBV28 and TRBJ2-4; D remains ambiguous. Germline V gene data show CDR1 as MDHEN and CDR2 as SYDVKM. V lost 5 bases and J lost 1, with 12 bases in between. The CDR3 has 15 amino acids.

CDR3 DNA: TGTGCCAGCAGCTTTTCGGACAGGGGGGCTTTCTTT. It yields the protein CASSFSDRGAFF. V gene TRBV7-9 combines with J gene TRBJ1-1, with 10 bases identical to TRBD1. The J segment lost 11 bases and the V segment lost 3 bases, leaving 3 bases of the junction unmatched. The CDR3 has 12 amino acids. In germline, CDR1 is SEHNR, CDR2 FQNEAQ (reference sequence).

The gene calls are TRBV6-2 or TRBV6-3 and TRBJ1-5, with TRBD1 identical over 9 bases. Germline V lookup: CDR1 MNHEY, CDR2 SVGEGT. CDR3 length: 16 amino acids. J was trimmed by 4 bases and V by 7 bases; bases with no gene match: 11. The CDR3 loop is CASKPRPGTGNQPQHF. The CDR3 DNA is TGTGCCAGCAAACCCCGTCCCGGGACAGGGAATCAGCCCCAGCATTTT.

The rearrangement joins TRBV20-1 to TRBJ1-3; D is unclear. The CDR3 length is 14 residues. The germline V gene has CDR1 DFQATT and CDR2 SNEGSKA (reference sequence). The V end lost 3 bases, the J end lost 0 bases, and 9 bases lay between the germline ends. The CDR3 loop is CSASRSSSGNTIYF. The CDR3 DNA is TGCAGTGCTAGCAGATCGAGCTCTGGAAACACCATATATTTT.

This clonotype was detected only a few times. The rearrangement uses TRBV24-1 and TRBJ2-1; 7 nucleotides align to TRBD2. With V trimmed by 9 bases and J by 8 bases, 6 bases remained unmatched. Germline V lookup: CDR1 KGHDR, CDR2 SFDVKD. CDR3 size: 12 residues. The CDR3 loop is CATGTSDHEQFF. The CDR3 coding sequence is TGTGCCACCGGAACTAGCGACCATGAGCAGTTCTTC.

The chain uses TRBV27 and TRBJ2-1; 8 bases agree with TRBD2. This CDR3 is 16 amino acids long. Looked up from germline, CDR1 is MNHEY and CDR2 is SMNVEV (reference sequence). V dropped 0 bases and J dropped 7; count of bases not matched to a gene: 8. CDR3 region: CASSLSPGLGTNEQFF. The CDR3 region has the DNA TGTGCCAGCAGTTTATCCCCGGGACTAGGGACAAATGAGCAGTTCTTC.

The rearrangement links TRBV20-1 to TRBJ1-3, with no clear D. This CDR3 is 17 amino acids long. V was cut by 0 bases and J by 0 bases, with 15 bases left in between. Germline lookup yields CDR1 DFQATT and CDR2 SNEGSKA (reference sequence). The chain's CDR3 is CSARDRGPKNSGNTIYF. The CDR3 DNA sequence: TGCAGTGCTAGAGATCGGGGTCCGAAGAACTCTGGAAACACCATATATTTT.

A few counts support this clonotype. V and J are TRBV24-1 and TRBJ2-1, with TRBD2 identical over 14 bases. Per the germline V gene, CDR1 is KGHDR and CDR2 is SFDVKD. V lost 3 bases, J lost 8 bases, and 8 bases stayed unmatched. This CDR3 spans 17 amino acids. CDR3 DNA: TGTGCCACCAGTGATCCTACCGGGACTAGCGGGAGCTATGAGCAGTTCTTC. This codes for CATSDPTGTSGSYEQFF.

This clonotype was counted ten times or more. The chain combines TRBV29-1 with TRBJ2-7, with D possibly being TRBD2 (5 bases). The CDR3 has 13 amino acids. Germline-derived CDR1 and CDR2 are SQVTM and ANQGSEA. Trimming took 4 bases from V and 4 from J, leaving 14 bases between them. The DNA for the CDR3 is TGCAGCGTTGGTGAGGGAAGGTCGTACGAGCAGTACTTC. Amino acid sequence: CSVGEGRSYEQYF.

A single count supports this clonotype. V and J are TRBV6-5 and TRBJ2-2; D possibly corresponds to TRBD2 (6 bases). Germline V gives CDR1 MNHEY, CDR2 SVGAGI. V was shortened by 1 base and J by 5 bases, with 17 bases between the two germline ends. This CDR3 contains 17 residues. CDR3 nucleotide sequence: TGTGCCAGCAGTTACTTTTCGGGAGAGGGGAGAACCGGGGAGCTGTTTTTT. Its translation: CASSYFSGEGRTGELFF.

In its sample, this clonotype was seen a few times. The rearrangement uses TRBV10-3 and TRBJ1-1; unclear D gene. V lost 6 bases, J lost 2 bases, and 10 bases lay in between. Germline lookup yields CDR1 ENHRY and CDR2 SYGVKD. The CDR3 contains 13 residues. CDR3: CAISPRVNTEAFF. CDR3 sequence (DNA): TGTGCCATCAGCCCCCGCGTTAACACTGAAGCTTTCTTT.

This clonotype has ten or more counts. One junction end does not reproduce the germline sequence, and a read error may be involved. The V and J genes are TRBV5-1 and TRBJ2-7; TRBD1 agrees at 7 bases. Germline V gene data show CDR1 as SGHRS and CDR2 as YFSETQ. This CDR3 has 15 residues. In DNA form, the CDR3 reads TGTGCCAGCAGCCCTCGGACAGGAAGCTCCTACGAGCAGTACTTC. Its translation: CASSPRTGSSYEQYF.

This clonotype was counted a few times. The rearrangement joins TRBV7-3 to TRBJ2-2; 13 nucleotides agree with TRBD2. This CDR3 has 16 amino acids. V shed 5 bases, J shed 6 bases, and the junction held 6 bases outside the gene matches. Germline V CDR1 and CDR2: SGHTA, FQGTGA. CDR3 in amino acids: CASSPWTSGSPGELFF. The CDR3 DNA is TGTGCCAGCAGCCCTTGGACTAGCGGGAGCCCCGGGGAGCTGTTTTTT.

This clonotype was counted a few times. The V call is TRBV6-2 or TRBV6-3, the J call TRBJ1-1, with D possibly matching TRBD1 (6 bases). This CDR3 is 14 amino acids long. V lost 0 bases, J lost 5 bases, and 10 bases lay in between. In germline, CDR1 is MNHEY, CDR2 SVGEGT. The CDR3, as DNA: TGTGCCAGCAGTTACTCTGGCAGGGGTACTGAAGCTTTCTTT. Protein: CASSYSGRGTEAFF.

The J gene is TRBJ1-5, the V gene TRBV5-5, with D unresolved. The CDR3 spans 14 residues. Germline V gene lookup returns CDR1 SGHKS and CDR2 YYEKEE (reference sequence). The germline V and J ends were trimmed by 2 bases and 0 bases, with 6 bases remaining between them. This CDR3 reads CASSFYYSNQPQHF. Here the CDR3 DNA reads TGTGCCAGCAGCTTCTACTATAGCAATCAGCCCCAGCATTTT.

The V gene is TRBV5-1, the J gene TRBJ2-2; no clear D gene. The CDR3 is made up of 12 amino acids. Germline lookup yields CDR1 SGHRS and CDR2 YFSETQ. Trimming cost V 6 bases and J 2 bases, with 5 bases left between them. CDR3 DNA sequence: TGCGCCAGCATCCACAACACCGGGGAGCTGTTTTTT. Encoded protein: CASIHNTGELFF.

This clonotype was detected ten times or more. The rearrangement uses TRBV5-6 and TRBJ2-5, with 12 bases lining up with TRBD2. The V segment lost 0 bases and the J segment 4 bases; nucleotides outside the gene matches: 1. Germline loops: CDR1 SGHDT, CDR2 YYEEEE. The CDR3 totals 15 residues. CDR3 sequence (DNA): TGTGCCAGCAGCTTGGAGGGACTAGCGGGAGAGACCCAGTACTTC. Translating gives CASSLEGLAGETQYF.

This clonotype was found a few times. The V call is TRBV10-3, the J call TRBJ2-5; 11 bases line up with TRBD2. With 10 bases clipped from V and 0 bases from J, the junction kept 4 bases outside the gene matches. The CDR3 consists of 14 residues. Germline-derived CDR1 and CDR2 are ENHRY and SYGVKD. The CDR3 DNA follows: TGTGCCACCGCGACTAGCGGGAACCAAGAGACCCAGTACTTC. It encodes CATATSGNQETQYF.

The DNA for the CDR3 is TGCAGTGCTAGAGGTGTCCGTGGGGCCTACAATGAGCAGTTCTTC. Translated: CSARGVRGAYNEQFF. The gene calls are TRBV20-1 and TRBJ2-1; no clear D. The CDR3 is 15 residues long. V lost 1 base to trimming and J lost 2 bases, with 12 bases between them. Looked up from germline, CDR1 is DFQATT and CDR2 is SNEGSKA (reference sequence).

This clonotype was found many times. This chain joins TRBV7-2 and TRBJ2-7; D is possibly TRBD1 or TRBD2 (5 bases each). Trimming took off 4 bases at V and 2 bases at J, with 15 bases between the two ends. This CDR3 has 15 residues. In germline, CDR1 is SGHTA, CDR2 FQGNSA. CDR3 bases: TGTGCCAGCAGCTCCCGGGACGGAGCCCCCTACGAGCAGTACTTC. Its translation: CASSSRDGAPYEQYF.

This clonotype was detected a few times. This chain joins TRBV18 and TRBJ2-1; 8 bases are a match to TRBD2. After removal of 2 bases from V and 2 bases from J, the junction contained 2 bases not matched to a gene. The germline V gene encodes CDR1 KGHSH and CDR2 LQKENI. CDR3 length equals 15 residues. The CDR3 region has the DNA TGTGCCAGCTCACCAGAACTAGCGGCCTACAATGAGCAGTTCTTC. Encoded protein: CASSPELAAYNEQFF.

The chain combines TRBV29-1 with TRBJ2-2; D perhaps matches TRBD1 (5 bases). There are 15 residues in the CDR3. Between the trimmed V and J ends, which lost 6 bases and 4 bases, there was a span of 18 bases. Germline V lookup: CDR1 SQVTM, CDR2 ANQGSEA. The CDR3 sequence is CSVDRRQGGTGELFF. The CDR3 nucleotides are TGCAGCGTCGACCGGCGTCAGGGCGGCACCGGGGAGCTGTTTTTT.

This clonotype was counted between two and nine times. The gene calls are TRBV28 and TRBJ1-1; TRBD1 matches at 10 bases. The CDR3 consists of 17 residues. Unmatched junction bases numbered 4, after V lost 0 bases and J lost 0 bases. The germline V gene encodes CDR1 MDHEN and CDR2 SYDVKM. The CDR3 spells CASSLWSGQGLNTEAFF. CDR3 nucleotide sequence: TGTGCCAGCAGTTTATGGTCGGGACAGGGGTTGAACACTGAAGCTTTCTTT.

The table lists this clonotype with a few counts. The V gene is TRBV29-1, the J gene TRBJ1-2, with D possibly TRBD1 on 5 matching bases. In germline, CDR1 is SQVTM, CDR2 ANQGSEA. The CDR3 is made up of 13 amino acids. Trimming shortened V by 6 bases and J by 4 bases, and 15 bases separated the two germline ends. The CDR3 protein is CSVPFPGGYGYTF. The CDR3 nucleotides read TGCAGCGTCCCCTTCCCTGGGGGCTATGGCTACACCTTC.

The rearrangement uses TRBV15 and TRBJ2-1, with TRBD2 identical over 7 bases. CDR3 length: 16 residues. Germline CDR1 and CDR2: LNHNV and YYDKDF (reference sequence). Losses at the gene ends were 3 bases for V and 2 bases for J; bases not matched to a gene: 7. CDR3 bases: TGTGCCACCAGCAGTCAAGCTAGCGGAGCCTACAATGAGCAGTTCTTC. Residues: CATSSQASGAYNEQFF. Supplemented by reference TRBV15 and TRBJ2-1, the full variable domain reads DAMVIQNPRYQVTQFGKPVTLSCSQTLNHNVMYWYQQKSSQAPKLLFHYYDKDFNNEADTPDNFQSRRPNTSFCFLDIRSPGLGDTAMYLCATSSQASGAYNEQFFGPGTRLTVL.